This T cell receptor beta chain comes out of a study of blood T cells in healthy people across ages. This clonotype has just a few counts. What it recognizes is unknown. Germline CDR1 and CDR2: DFQATT and SNEGSKA (reference sequence). The V segment lost 6 bases and the J segment 3 bases; nucleotides outside the gene matches: 10. The length of the CDR3 is 14 residues. General study points: Higher diversity and more naive CD4+ cells were features of long-lived donors, compared to aged donors.

Sample-barcoded 5' priming and a J-beta primer mix drove a second PCR of roughly 7 to 11 cycles. TCRdb processed the 5' RACE reads anew with MiXCR; each CDR3 protein has one entry. The repertoire consists of 800,000 to 950,000 distinct CDR3 sequences, with around 49% occurring once and the leading ten covering under 15%. Peripheral blood samples of 9 to 10 milliliters were drawn from each donor. Isolated PBMCs totaled at least 7 million in each sample. This receptor was obtained from a young man in good health. The chain combines TRBV20-1 with TRBJ2-7; TRBD2 matches 8 bases. The sequenced material came from blood. CDR3 nucleotide sequence: TGCAGTGCGGCCGCCAGCGGGGGTCTCTACGAGCAGTACTTC. Translating it yields CSAAASGGLYEQYF.